This T cell receptor beta chain is drawn from a study of control samples from healthy donors and cancer patients (TCRdb year 2020). As for this clone: The antigen this receptor binds is unknown. Nothing much larger sits one base from this clone, and base qualities are not available.

The library was produced with the immunoSEQ multiplex PCR assay. TCRdb holds this immuneACCESS table with in-frame rearrangements only. Some clones are missing; in checked studies, unresolved V genes explain under half, and the rest has no known cause. For this sample there are 75,000 to 100,000 clones; 80% to 95% appear just once. The top ten clones comprise approximately 3% of the sample. The origin of this receptor is a human donor in good health. The donor label of this sample is uncertain. What was sequenced was blood.

The CDR3 has the sequence CSVLDMGTQKLFF. Read as DNA, the sequence is TGCAGCGTGTTGGACATGGGCACTCAAAAACTGTTTTTT. The receptor chain draws on TRBV29-1 and TRBJ1-4, with TRBD1 as a weak D call on 5 bases. Via the germline V gene, CDR1 is SQVTM and CDR2 ANQGSEA. Reading from cysteine to phenylalanine, the CDR3 counts 13 amino acids. Here the CDR3 DNA is all that survives: 39 bases in frame from base 1. Deletion took 6 bases off V and 9 bases off J, with a span of 17 bases between the germline ends.